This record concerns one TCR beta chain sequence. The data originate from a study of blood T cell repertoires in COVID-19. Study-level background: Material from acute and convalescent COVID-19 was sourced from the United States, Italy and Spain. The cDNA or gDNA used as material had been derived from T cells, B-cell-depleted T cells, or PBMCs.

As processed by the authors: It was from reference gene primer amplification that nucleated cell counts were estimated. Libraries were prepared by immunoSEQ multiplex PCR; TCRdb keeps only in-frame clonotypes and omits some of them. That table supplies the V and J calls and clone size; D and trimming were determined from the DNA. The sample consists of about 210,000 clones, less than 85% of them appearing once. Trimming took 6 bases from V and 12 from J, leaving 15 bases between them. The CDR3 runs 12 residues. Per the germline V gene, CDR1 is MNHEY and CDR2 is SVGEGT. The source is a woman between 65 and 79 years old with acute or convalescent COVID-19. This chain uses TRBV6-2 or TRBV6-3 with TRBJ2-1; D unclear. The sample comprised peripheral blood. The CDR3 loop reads CASSPLDLWQFF. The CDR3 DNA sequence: TGTGCCAGCAGCCCCTTAGATTTATGGCAGTTCTTC.